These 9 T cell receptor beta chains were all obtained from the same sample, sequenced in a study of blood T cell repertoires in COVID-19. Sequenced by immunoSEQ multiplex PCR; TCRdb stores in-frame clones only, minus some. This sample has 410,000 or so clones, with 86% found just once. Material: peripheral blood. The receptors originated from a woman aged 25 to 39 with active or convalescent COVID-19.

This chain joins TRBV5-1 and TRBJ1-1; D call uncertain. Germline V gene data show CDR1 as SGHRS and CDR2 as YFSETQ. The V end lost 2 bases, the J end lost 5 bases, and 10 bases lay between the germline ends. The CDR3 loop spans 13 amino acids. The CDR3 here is CASSLLGETEAFF. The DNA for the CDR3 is TGCGCCAGCAGCTTACTAGGTGAAACTGAAGCTTTCTTT.

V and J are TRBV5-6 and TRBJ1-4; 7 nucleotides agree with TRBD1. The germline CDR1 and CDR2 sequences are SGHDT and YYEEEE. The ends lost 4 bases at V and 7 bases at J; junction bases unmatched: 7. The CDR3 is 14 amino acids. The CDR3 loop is CASSRGPGGEKLFF. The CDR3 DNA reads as TGTGCCAGCAGCAGGGGGCCTGGCGGTGAAAAACTGTTTTTT.

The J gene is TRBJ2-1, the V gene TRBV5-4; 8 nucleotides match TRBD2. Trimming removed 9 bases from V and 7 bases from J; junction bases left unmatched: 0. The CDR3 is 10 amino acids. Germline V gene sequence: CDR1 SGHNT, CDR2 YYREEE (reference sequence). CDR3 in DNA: TGTGCCACGGGGGGGAATGAGCAGTTCTTC. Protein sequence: CATGGNEQFF.

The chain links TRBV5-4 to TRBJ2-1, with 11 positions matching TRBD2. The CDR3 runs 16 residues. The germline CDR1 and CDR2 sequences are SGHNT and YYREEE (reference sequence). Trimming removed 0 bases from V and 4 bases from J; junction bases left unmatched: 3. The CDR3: CASSLETSGSYNEQFF. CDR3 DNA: TGTGCCAGCAGCTTGGAAACTAGCGGGAGTTACAATGAGCAGTTCTTC.

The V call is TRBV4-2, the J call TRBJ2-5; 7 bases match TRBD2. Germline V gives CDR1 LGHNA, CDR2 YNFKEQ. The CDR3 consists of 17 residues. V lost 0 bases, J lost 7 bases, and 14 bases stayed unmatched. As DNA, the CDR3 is TGTGCCAGCAGCCAAGAGGCCGTGAGTGCGGGAGCTTGGACCCAGTACTTC. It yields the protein CASSQEAVSAGAWTQYF.

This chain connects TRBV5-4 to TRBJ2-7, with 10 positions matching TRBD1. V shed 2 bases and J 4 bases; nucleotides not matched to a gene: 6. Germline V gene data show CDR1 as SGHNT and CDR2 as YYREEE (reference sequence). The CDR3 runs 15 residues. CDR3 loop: CASSFTTGGRYEQYF. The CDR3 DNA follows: TGTGCCAGCAGCTTCACGACAGGGGGCAGGTACGAGCAGTACTTC.

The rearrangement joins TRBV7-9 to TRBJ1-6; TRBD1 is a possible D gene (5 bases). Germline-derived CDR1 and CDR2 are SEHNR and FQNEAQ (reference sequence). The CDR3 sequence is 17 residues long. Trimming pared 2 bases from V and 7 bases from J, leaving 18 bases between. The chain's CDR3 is CASSLLLGRGRNSPLHF. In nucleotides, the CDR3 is TGTGCCAGCAGCTTATTGCTAGGGAGGGGTCGGAATTCACCCCTCCACTTT.

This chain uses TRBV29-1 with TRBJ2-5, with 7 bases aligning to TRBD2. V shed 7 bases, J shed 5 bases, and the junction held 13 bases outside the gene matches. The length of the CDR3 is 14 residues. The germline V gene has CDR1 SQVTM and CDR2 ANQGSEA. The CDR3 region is CSASGGGEVETQYF. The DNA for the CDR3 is TGCAGCGCATCTGGCGGGGGAGAGGTTGAGACCCAGTACTTC. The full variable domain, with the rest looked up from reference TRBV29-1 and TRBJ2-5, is SAVISQKPSRDICQRGTSLTIQCQVDSQVTMMFWYRQQPGQSLTLIATANQGSEATYESGFVIDKFPISRPNLTFSTLTVSNMSPEDSSIYLCSASGGGEVETQYFGPGTRLLVL.

For the CDR3, the DNA is TGTGCCAGCAGCCATAGTAGTAGAGGGACAGGGCTCGGCTACACCTTC. It translates to CASSHSSRGTGLGYTF. The chain employs TRBV3-1 (or the pseudogene TRBV3-2) and TRBJ1-2, with 9 positions matching TRBD1. The V gene's germline CDR1 is LGHDT and CDR2 YNNKEL (reference sequence). This CDR3 is 16 amino acids long. V shed 3 bases and J 8 bases; nucleotides not matched to a gene: 13.